What follows describes a single T cell receptor (beta chain). These data are taken from a study of blood T cell repertoires in COVID-19. At the level of the study: Samples taken during acute and convalescent COVID-19 were collected in the United States, Italy and Spain. The analysed material was cDNA or gDNA that came from T cells, B-cell-depleted T cells, or PBMCs.

V lost 5 bases to trimming and J lost 3 bases, with 17 bases between them. The CDR3 has 15 residues. Germline CDR1 and CDR2: SGHTA and FQGNSA. In the original processing: Nucleated cell number was recorded as an estimate derived from reference gene primer amplification. The table came from immunoSEQ multiplex PCR; TCRdb's copy has only in-frame clones and leaves some out. V and J calls and clone size are copied from that table; D and trimming were computed from the DNA. The table has about 85,000 clones, about 80% seen once. The sequence derives from a man between 60 and 75 years old with acute or convalescent COVID-19. The V and J genes are TRBV7-2 and TRBJ2-7, with D possibly being TRBD1 (6 bases). The sample consisted of peripheral blood. CDR3 protein: CASSPRQAFFYEQYF. The CDR3, as DNA: TGTGCCAGCAGCCCCCGACAGGCATTTTTCTACGAGCAGTACTTC.